Below, 22 T cell receptor beta chains from the same sample are listed, as sequenced in a study of spatial heterogeneity in lung cancer. Time point noted: sample taken at primary tumor resection. The study sequenced unsorted whole RNA from tumor, nontumor lung or frozen PBMC. MiXCR, applied by TCRdb to the 5' RACE reads, yields one record per CDR3 protein. There are about 3,800 distinct CDR3 sequences in the sample; 8.4% occur only once, and around 50% lies in the top ten. Specimen: PBMCs, collected at surgery. Receptor source: a female donor with early-stage non-small cell lung cancer.

This clonotype was counted ten times or more. V gene TRBV11-3 combines with J gene TRBJ2-3; D gene uncertain. Germline V lookup: CDR1 SGHNT, CDR2 YENEEA. This CDR3 has 13 amino acids. Deletions cut 5 bases from V and 6 bases from J, with 12 bases between. The CDR3 spells CASSPTVLDTQYF. CDR3 nucleotide sequence: TGTGCCAGCAGCCCGACTGTTTTGGATACGCAGTATTTT.

This clonotype was detected many times. J is TRBJ2-2 and V is TRBV12-3 or TRBV12-4, with 7 bases that match TRBD2. Trimming took 4 bases from V and 0 from J; bases not matched to a gene: 8. The CDR3 length is 17 residues. Here the CDR3 reads CASSSSAGRTNTGELFF. CDR3 bases: TGTGCCAGCAGTTCCTCAGCGGGGCGTACGAACACCGGGGAGCTGTTTTTT.

This chain links TRBV6-6 with TRBJ1-5; D is unresolved. The CDR3 extends over 15 amino acids. V gave up 2 bases and J gave up 9 bases, with 17 bases separating them. Germline CDR1 is MNHNY and CDR2 is SVGAGI (reference sequence). The CDR3 loop is CASSYLTEPRWPQHF. The CDR3 coding sequence is TGTGCCAGCAGTTACCTTACAGAGCCCAGGTGGCCCCAGCATTTT.

This clonotype was detected ten times or more. The chain is built from TRBV20-1 and TRBJ2-2; 9 nucleotides match TRBD1. V was clipped by 6 bases and J by 6 bases; unmatched bases: 2. Germline V gene data show CDR1 as DFQATT and CDR2 as SNEGSKA (reference sequence). The CDR3 consists of 12 residues. CDR3 sequence (DNA): TGCAGTGCCGACAGGGGGTCCGGGGAGCTGTTTTTT. Translation gives CSADRGSGELFF.

This clonotype was observed a handful of times. The chain is built from TRBV5-1 and TRBJ2-3; 11 positions match TRBD2. The V gene end was trimmed by 0 bases and the J gene end by 5 bases; junction bases not matched to a gene: 5. Germline CDR1 is SGHRS and CDR2 is YFSETQ. The CDR3 is made up of 16 amino acids. The CDR3 bases are TGCGCCAGCAGCTTGGGGACTAGCGGGCGGAGAGATACGCAGTATTTT. Residues: CASSLGTSGRRDTQYF.

By frequency in the sample, this clonotype is medium-sized. The chain recombines TRBV5-1 with TRBJ2-7; D is possibly TRBD1 (7 bases). Germline lookup yields CDR1 SGHRS and CDR2 YFSETQ. Trimming took 4 bases from V and 2 from J, leaving 13 bases between them. The CDR3 totals 14 residues. CDR3 protein: CASSTEGTAYEQYF. The CDR3, as DNA: TGCGCCAGCAGCACGGAGGGGACAGCCTACGAGCAGTACTTC.

This clonotype was counted ten times or more. This chain joins TRBV27 and TRBJ1-1; unclear D gene. CDR3 length equals 13 residues. Germline values: CDR1 MNHEY, CDR2 SMNVEV (reference sequence). Trimming pared 3 bases from V and 4 bases from J, leaving 9 bases between. This chain's CDR3 is CASSFPGATEAFF. CDR3 DNA: TGTGCCAGCAGTTTTCCGGGTGCCACTGAAGCTTTCTTT.

This clonotype was detected many times. The chain links TRBV30 to TRBJ2-2, with D uncertain. CDR3 length equals 14 residues. With 3 bases removed from V and 1 base from J, the gap between germline ends came to 9 bases. Looked up from germline, CDR1 is GTSNPN and CDR2 is SVGIG (reference sequence). This CDR3 is CAWRGDLNTGELFF. CDR3 sequence (DNA): TGTGCCTGGAGGGGTGACTTGAACACCGGGGAGCTGTTTTTT. Full variable domain (missing parts from reference TRBV30 and TRBJ2-2): SQTIHQWPATLVQPVGSPLSLECTVEGTSNPNLYWYRQAAGRGLQLLFYSVGIGQISSEVPQNLSASRPQDRQFILSSKKLLLSDSGFYLCAWRGDLNTGELFFGEGSRLTVL.

This clonotype was seen only a few times. The chain joins TRBV29-1 to TRBJ2-5, with 8 bases matching TRBD1. The CDR3 consists of 12 residues. The ends lost 7 bases at V and 8 bases at J; junction bases unmatched: 9. Per the germline V gene, CDR1 is SQVTM and CDR2 is ANQGSEA. In DNA, the CDR3 is TGCAGCGGCTGGACAGGGTCGCAAACCCAGTACTTC. Translation: CSGWTGSQTQYF.

This clonotype was detected many times. The chain is built from TRBV14 and TRBJ1-1; D unresolved. V lost 1 base, J lost 1 base, and 10 bases lay in between. In germline, CDR1 is SGHDN, CDR2 FVKESK. CDR3 size: 15 residues. CDR3 nucleotides: TGTGCCAGCAGCCAAGTCGGTGCGGGGAACACTGAAGCTTTCTTT. It codes for CASSQVGAGNTEAFF. Based on the CDR3 plus reference TRBV14 and TRBJ1-1, the full variable domain is EAGVTQFPSHSVIEKGQTVTLRCDPISGHDNLYWYRRVMGKEIKFLLHFVKESKQDESGMPNNRFLAERTGGTYSTLKVQPAELEDSGVYFCASSQVGAGNTEAFFGQGTRLTVV.

This clonotype is medium-sized. The chain couples TRBV20-1 to TRBJ2-1; a weak D match, TRBD2 (5 bases). The CDR3 consists of 11 residues. Germline values: CDR1 DFQATT, CDR2 SNEGSKA (reference sequence). V lost 5 bases to trimming and J lost 14 bases, with 16 bases between them. CDR3 sequence: CSAGWETKKFF. The CDR3 nucleotides are TGCAGTGCTGGATGGGAGACTAAAAAGTTCTTC.

This clonotype was recorded many times. This rearrangement joins TRBV20-1 to TRBJ2-3; D is perhaps TRBD1 or TRBD2 (5 bases each). The CDR3 consists of 14 residues. Germline CDR1 is DFQATT and CDR2 is SNEGSKA (reference sequence). V gave up 3 bases and J gave up 4 bases, with 14 bases separating them. CDR3 residues: CSASEGIGPDTQYF. CDR3 DNA: TGCAGTGCTAGTGAGGGGATTGGGCCAGATACGCAGTATTTT.

This clonotype was seen at least ten times. The genes are TRBV19 and TRBJ1-5; the match to TRBD1 covers 10 bases. The CDR3 covers 13 residues. Unmatched junction bases numbered 4, after V lost 8 bases and J lost 6 bases. Germline V lookup: CDR1 LNHDA, CDR2 SQIVND (reference sequence). CDR3 nucleotides: TGTGCCAGTTCAGGACAGGGGGTTCAGCCCCAGCATTTT. This translates into CASSGQGVQPQHF.

A few counts support this clonotype. This chain uses TRBV4-3 with TRBJ2-3; 9 bases map to TRBD1. CDR3 length: 14 amino acids. Losses at the gene ends were 4 bases for V and 3 bases for J; bases not matched to a gene: 2. Per germline, CDR1 LGHNA and CDR2 YSLEER. The CDR3 is CASSLGQGTDTQYF. The DNA for the CDR3 is TGCGCCAGCAGCCTCGGACAGGGGACAGATACGCAGTATTTT.

This clonotype has ten or more counts. The chain joins TRBV23-1 to TRBJ2-2; tentative D call: TRBD2 (5 bases). TRBV23-1 is classed as an ORF, of uncertain function. There are 14 residues in the CDR3. Trimming removed 7 bases at V and 5 bases at J, with 14 bases between. The CDR3 sequence is CASKGSGLTGELFF. The CDR3 DNA follows: TGCGCCAGCAAGGGCTCGGGGTTAACCGGGGAGCTGTTTTTT.

By share, this clonotype ranks as medium-sized. The V call is TRBV18, the J call TRBJ2-7, with a possible D match to TRBD1 (7 bases). The CDR3 consists of 15 residues. Germline CDR1 KGHSH, CDR2 LQKENI. Deletions cut 3 bases from V and 4 bases from J, with 16 bases between. The CDR3 DNA is TGTGCCAGCTCACCCGCGGGACAGCTCGGTTACGAGCAGTACTTC. Translating gives CASSPAGQLGYEQYF.

The rearrangement links TRBV29-1 to TRBJ2-2; D not resolved. Germline CDR1 SQVTM, CDR2 ANQGSEA. There are 13 residues in the CDR3. V was shortened by 7 bases and J by 4 bases, with 13 bases between the two germline ends. CDR3 loop: CSGRFVTTGELFF. CDR3 bases: TGCAGCGGCCGCTTCGTAACCACCGGGGAGCTGTTTTTT.

The chain combines TRBV29-1 with TRBJ2-4, with D perhaps TRBD1 or TRBD2 (7 bases each). In germline, CDR1 is SQVTM, CDR2 ANQGSEA. The length of the CDR3 is 14 residues. The V end lost 6 bases, the J end lost 9 bases, and 21 bases lay between the germline ends. CDR3 region: CSVRSGSGGGIQYF. The CDR3 DNA follows: TGCAGCGTCCGAAGTGGATCAGGGGGGGGCATTCAGTACTTC.

This clonotype was seen at least ten times. The chain joins TRBV21-1 to TRBJ2-3. TRBV21-1 is deemed a pseudogene. The CDR3 covers 15 residues. The CDR3 spells CARRPRPASTDTQYF. In DNA form, the CDR3 reads TGTGCCAGGCGGCCAAGGCCAGCTAGCACAGATACGCAGTATTTT.

This clonotype was seen a handful of times. The gene calls are TRBV20-1 and TRBJ2-5, with D maybe TRBD1 (5 bases). CDR1 is DFQATT and CDR2 is SNEGSKA in the germline V gene (reference sequence). The CDR3 consists of 13 residues. Trimming stripped 6 bases from V and 5 bases from J, with 16 bases between. The CDR3 sequence: CSAPSAAGETQYF. The CDR3 nucleotides read TGCAGTGCCCCTTCGGCCGCAGGGGAGACCCAGTACTTC.

This clonotype was recorded many times. The gene calls are TRBV7-8 and TRBJ1-5; a weak D match, TRBD1 (5 bases). There are 16 residues in the CDR3. CDR1 is SGHVS and CDR2 is FQNEAQ in the germline V gene. V dropped 5 bases and J dropped 3 bases, with 17 bases sitting between them. This CDR3 reads CASSPPMGQVNQPQHF. CDR3 coding DNA: TGTGCCAGCAGCCCCCCCATGGGGCAGGTCAATCAGCCCCAGCATTTT.

This clonotype was observed at least ten times. The CDR3 DNA follows: TGTGCCAGCAGCCACGACCGGGACACCAATGAGCAGTTCTTC. As protein: CASSHDRDTNEQFF. V usage is TRBV4-2 and J usage is TRBJ2-1; the D gene is possibly TRBD1 (6 bases). The CDR3 length is 14 residues. Germline CDR1 reads LGHNA; CDR2 reads YNFKEQ. The ends were cut back, 3 bases at V and 6 bases at J, with 12 bases in the middle.